A single sample gave rise to the 29 T cell receptor beta chains below, sequenced in a study of neurological immune-mediated disorders. TCRdb used MiXCR to reprocess the 5' RACE reads, holding one entry per CDR3 protein. The sample comprises tens of thousands of distinct CDR3 sequences, 3.8% of which are singletons, and 6.5% rests with the top ten. The material sequenced was PBMCs. The receptors stem from a man aged 55 to 69 with multiple sclerosis.

This clonotype was observed many times. V is TRBV6-2 or TRBV6-3 and J is TRBJ1-2; 10 nucleotides align to TRBD1. The CDR3 totals 13 residues. With V trimmed by 4 bases and J by 8 bases, 4 bases remained unmatched. CDR1 is MNHEY, CDR2 SVGEGT, per germline. The CDR3 loop is CASSSGQGYGYTF. CDR3 nucleotides: TGTGCCAGCAGTTCGGGACAGGGGTACGGCTACACCTTC.

This clonotype was detected ten times or more. V gene TRBV10-2 combines with J gene TRBJ2-3; TRBD2 agrees at 8 bases. J lost 3 bases, V lost 1 base, and 12 bases had no gene match. Germline V gives CDR1 WSHSY, CDR2 SAAADI. This CDR3 has 18 amino acids. CDR3 nucleotides: TGCGCCAGCAGTGAGTTCGGGATAGCGGGACCTGCGACAGATACGCAGTATTTT. Translating gives CASSEFGIAGPATDTQYF.

This clonotype was recorded at least ten times. This chain links TRBV4-1 with TRBJ1-1; perhaps TRBD1 as D (5 bases). CDR3 length: 15 amino acids. Germline lookup yields CDR1 MGHRA and CDR2 YSYEKL. V was pared by 2 bases and J by 5 bases, with 15 bases between. The CDR3 coding sequence is TGCGCCAGCAGCCAAAGCGGGCAGGGCGGGACTGAAGCTTTCTTT. It specifies CASSQSGQGGTEAFF.

The CDR3 bases are TGTGCCAGCCGAACGGGGAATAATGAAAAACTGTTTTTT. Its protein product is CASRTGNNEKLFF. The V and J genes are TRBV6-1 and TRBJ1-4; D is unclear. The germline CDR1 and CDR2 sequences are MNHNS and SASEGT. This CDR3 is 13 amino acids long. V lost 8 bases and J lost 4, with 11 bases in between.

This clonotype was seen at least ten times. The V and J genes are TRBV9 and TRBJ1-1; D unresolved. V lost 0 bases and J lost 4, with 10 bases in between. Germline CDR1 reads SGDLS; CDR2 reads YYNGEE. The CDR3 length is 14 residues. The DNA of the CDR3 is TGTGCCAGCAGCGTAGACCCCAAAGTCACTGAAGCTTTCTTT. It translates to CASSVDPKVTEAFF.

This clonotype was seen only a few times. The chain has TRBV9 and TRBJ1-5; possible D gene TRBD1, 6 bases. Trimming left V 4 bases short and J 11 bases short, with 19 bases between. Germline CDR1 reads SGDLS; CDR2 reads YYNGEE. The CDR3 contains 14 residues. The CDR3: CASSPRQDNSAQHF. The CDR3 DNA follows: TGTGCCAGCAGCCCCCGACAGGACAATTCGGCCCAGCATTTT.

This clonotype was counted ten times or more. The chain has TRBV3-1 and TRBJ1-1; 11 bases match TRBD1. The CDR3 extends over 16 amino acids. The ends lost 2 bases at V and 4 bases at J; junction bases unmatched: 6. Germline CDR1 is LGHDT and CDR2 is YNNKEL (reference sequence). The CDR3 sequence is CASSQLPGTGGTEAFF. CDR3 nucleotide sequence: TGTGCCAGCAGCCAACTTCCCGGGACAGGGGGCACTGAAGCTTTCTTT.

This clonotype has a count of ten or more. This chain joins TRBV20-1 and TRBJ2-5; a weak D match, TRBD1 (5 bases). Trimming took 3 bases from V and 1 from J, leaving 6 bases between them. CDR1 DFQATT and CDR2 SNEGSKA come from the germline V gene (reference sequence). The length of the CDR3 is 12 residues. The CDR3: CSARDIQETQYF. The CDR3 DNA reads TGCAGTGCTAGGGACATCCAAGAGACCCAGTACTTC.

There are many counts of this clonotype. The rearrangement joins TRBV7-2 to TRBJ2-3, with D tentatively TRBD2 (5 bases). Germline lookup yields CDR1 SGHTA and CDR2 FQGNSA. This CDR3 region has 15 residues. Trimming took 3 bases from V and 4 from J, leaving 14 bases between them. In nucleotides, the CDR3 is TGTGCCAGCAGCTTGACCCCGCTAGCCGCAGATACGCAGTATTTT. Residues: CASSLTPLAADTQYF.

The rearrangement links TRBV7-2 to TRBJ2-2, with a tentative D call TRBD2 (5 bases). The V gene lost 4 bases and the J gene lost 4 bases, with 10 bases spanning the gap. Germline lookup yields CDR1 SGHTA and CDR2 FQGNSA. The CDR3 is 14 residues long. Here the CDR3 reads CASSSSRGTGELFF. The DNA of the CDR3 is TGTGCCAGCAGCTCAAGTCGGGGCACCGGGGAGCTGTTTTTT. The whole variable domain, remainder taken from reference TRBV7-2 and TRBJ2-2, is GAGVSQSPSNKVTEKGKDVELRCDPISGHTALYWYRQSLGQGLEFLIYFQGNSAPDKSGLPSDRFSAERTGGSVSTLTIQRTQQEDSAVYLCASSSSRGTGELFFGEGSRLTVL.

This clonotype was seen repeatedly, ten times or more. This sequence joins TRBV20-1 and TRBJ1-5; a weak D match, TRBD1 (6 bases). Deletions cut 0 bases from V and 0 bases from J, with 12 bases between. Germline-derived CDR1 and CDR2 are DFQATT and SNEGSKA (reference sequence). This CDR3 contains 16 residues. The CDR3 DNA follows: TGCAGTGCTAGAGAACTGGACAGACATAGCAATCAGCCCCAGCATTTT. Amino acids: CSARELDRHSNQPQHF.

This clonotype was found many times. The chain links TRBV15 to TRBJ1-5, with D possibly matching TRBD1 (5 bases). The CDR3 has 14 residues. Germline CDR1 reads LNHNV; CDR2 reads YYDKDF (reference sequence). V lost 0 bases, J lost 4 bases, and 7 bases lay in between. CDR3: CATSREGGNQPQHF. As DNA, the CDR3 is TGTGCCACCAGCAGAGAGGGGGGAAATCAGCCCCAGCATTTT.

This clonotype was picked up many times. The J gene is TRBJ1-2, the V gene TRBV12-3 or TRBV12-4, with a tentative D call TRBD1 (5 bases). Trimming took 3 bases from V and 2 from J, leaving 10 bases between them. CDR3 length equals 14 residues. In nucleotides, the CDR3 is TGTGCCAGCAGTTTCAGGGACCCAAACTATGGCTACACCTTC. Its protein is CASSFRDPNYGYTF.

There are many counts of this clonotype. V usage is TRBV13 and J usage is TRBJ2-5, with D possibly being TRBD1 (5 bases). CDR1 and CDR2 from the germline V gene are PRHDT and FYEKMQ (reference sequence). This CDR3 has 13 residues. The V end lost 5 bases, the J end lost 3 bases, and 10 bases lay between the germline ends. For the CDR3, the DNA is TGTGCCAGCAGCCCGACAGAAAAAGAGACCCAGTACTTC. This codes for CASSPTEKETQYF.

This clonotype was counted only a few times. The chain carries TRBV7-8 and TRBJ2-3, with D maybe TRBD1 (5 bases). CDR1 is SGHVS, CDR2 FQNEAQ, per germline. V gave up 2 bases and J gave up 5 bases, with 11 bases separating them. CDR3 length equals 14 residues. CDR3 sequence (DNA): TGTGCCAGCAGCTTAAGAAGGACACGAGATACGCAGTATTTT. It yields the protein CASSLRRTRDTQYF.

This clonotype was seen repeatedly, ten times or more. The chain recombines TRBV6-6 with TRBJ2-7; 7 nucleotides match TRBD1. Germline-derived CDR1 and CDR2 are MNHNY and SVGAGI (reference sequence). The CDR3 is 15 amino acids. V was pared by 8 bases and J by 3 bases, with 13 bases of the junction left unmatched. Here the CDR3 DNA reads TGTGCCAGCCTCCGGGACAGCTTAAAATTCTACGAGCAGTACTTC. It codes for CASLRDSLKFYEQYF.

This clonotype has ten or more counts. The V and J genes are TRBV11-2 and TRBJ2-7; D not resolved. The V gene's germline CDR1 is SGHAT and CDR2 FQNNGV. CDR3 length: 12 amino acids. V was shortened by 5 bases and J by 1 base, with 6 bases between the two germline ends. CDR3 DNA sequence: TGTGCCAGCAGCCCCGAATCCTACGAGCAGTACTTC. Its protein is CASSPESYEQYF.

Many counts were recorded for this clonotype. This sequence joins TRBV7-8 and TRBJ2-3; TRBD1 matches at 7 bases. Trimming removed 7 bases from V and 6 bases from J; junction bases left unmatched: 4. Per germline, CDR1 SGHVS and CDR2 FQNEAQ. CDR3 length equals 12 residues. The CDR3 region has the DNA TGTGCCAGCACTCTACAGGGGGATACGCAGTATTTT. Amino acids: CASTLQGDTQYF. Based on the CDR3 plus reference TRBV7-8 and TRBJ2-3, the full variable domain is GAGVSQSPRYKVAKRGQDVALRCDPISGHVSLFWYQQALGQGPEFLTYFQNEAQLDKSGLPSDRFFAERPEGSVSTLKIQRTQQEDSAVYLCASTLQGDTQYFGPGTRLTVL.

This clonotype was detected ten times or more. The rearrangement uses TRBV7-2 and TRBJ1-6; D may be TRBD1 (5 bases). CDR3 length equals 15 residues. The V end lost 1 base, the J end lost 10 bases, and 14 bases lay between the germline ends. Germline assignment: CDR1 SGHTA and CDR2 FQGNSA. CDR3 sequence: CASSLGDGASSPLHF. In DNA, the CDR3 is TGTGCCAGCAGCTTAGGGGATGGGGCATCCTCACCCCTCCACTTT. The full variable domain, rest sourced from reference TRBV7-2 and TRBJ1-6, is GAGVSQSPSNKVTEKGKDVELRCDPISGHTALYWYRQSLGQGLEFLIYFQGNSAPDKSGLPSDRFSAERTGGSVSTLTIQRTQQEDSAVYLCASSLGDGASSPLHFGNGTRLTVT.

This clonotype was picked up many times. The chain recombines TRBV25-1 with TRBJ2-3; D gene uncertain. CDR1 and CDR2 (germline): MGHDK, SYGVNS. V lost 9 bases and J 3 bases, leaving 16 bases between the germline ends. There are 14 residues in the CDR3. The CDR3 protein is CASSERFMTDTQYF. DNA of the CDR3: TGTGCCAGTTCCGAGCGATTCATGACAGATACGCAGTATTTT.

This clonotype showed up many times. The chain combines TRBV7-3 with TRBJ2-2, with 7 bases fitting TRBD2. From germline, CDR1 is SGHTA and CDR2 FQGTGA. This CDR3 contains 16 residues. V was pared by 5 bases and J by 3 bases, with 9 bases of the junction left unmatched. The CDR3 region is CASSPQGGRYTGELFF. The CDR3 DNA reads as TGTGCCAGCAGCCCGCAGGGAGGGCGGTACACCGGGGAGCTGTTTTTT.

In this sample, this clonotype turned up many times. The chain has TRBV7-3 and TRBJ2-3, with 8 positions matching TRBD2. CDR3 size: 15 residues. In germline, CDR1 is SGHTA, CDR2 FQGTGA. V lost 5 bases, J lost 14 bases, and 18 bases stayed unmatched. The CDR3 sequence: CASSHPPVGSGGLYF. As DNA, the CDR3 is TGTGCCAGCAGCCACCCCCCCGTCGGGAGCGGGGGCCTGTATTTT.

This clonotype was counted many times. The chain links TRBV4-1 to TRBJ1-1; D is ambiguous. CDR3 length equals 11 residues. Per germline, CDR1 MGHRA and CDR2 YSYEKL. Trimming left V 5 bases short and J 7 bases short, with 8 bases between. This chain's CDR3 is CASSFRGEAFF. CDR3 sequence (DNA): TGCGCCAGCAGCTTCCGGGGTGAAGCTTTCTTT.

This clonotype was observed at least ten times. This chain connects TRBV28 to TRBJ2-1; D is unclear. Germline assignment: CDR1 MDHEN and CDR2 SYDVKM. The length of the CDR3 is 12 residues. The V end lost 4 bases, the J end lost 15 bases, and 16 bases lay between the germline ends. In DNA form, the CDR3 reads TGTGCCAGCAGTTCACTCCTAGAAGGAGCGTTCTTC. Its protein is CASSSLLEGAFF.

In this sample, this clonotype turned up many times. The CDR3 loop reads CATSGGYGGITDTQYF. The CDR3, as DNA: TGTGCCACCAGTGGAGGGTACGGTGGAATCACAGATACGCAGTATTTT. The V and J genes are TRBV24-1 and TRBJ2-3; D possibly corresponds to TRBD2 (5 bases). Germline loops: CDR1 KGHDR, CDR2 SFDVKD. The CDR3 is 16 residues long. V lost 5 bases and J 2 bases, leaving 16 bases between the germline ends.

This clonotype was seen at least ten times. The chain is built from TRBV4-1 and TRBJ1-2; the D is unclear. Trimming cost V 0 bases and J 6 bases, with 17 bases left between them. CDR3 length equals 16 residues. Germline V CDR1 and CDR2: MGHRA, YSYEKL. CDR3 loop: CASSQDLWGNLDGYTF. The CDR3 DNA reads as TGCGCCAGCAGCCAAGATCTGTGGGGAAACCTTGATGGCTACACCTTC.

This clonotype was seen many times. The gene calls are TRBV5-1 and TRBJ2-7, with TRBD2 matching over 7 bases. There are 13 residues in the CDR3. Looked up from germline, CDR1 is SGHRS and CDR2 is YFSETQ. Germline trimming cut 6 bases from V and 7 bases from J; bases unmatched to any gene: 10. The CDR3 DNA follows: TGCGCCAGCAATAACGGGTCGCGGGGGGAGCAGTACTTC. It yields the protein CASNNGSRGEQYF.

This clonotype has at least ten counts. The V and J genes are TRBV11-2 and TRBJ1-1; D is unclear. Trimming pared 4 bases from V and 1 base from J, leaving 7 bases between. This CDR3 has 13 amino acids. Per germline, CDR1 SGHAT and CDR2 FQNNGV. DNA for the CDR3: TGTGCCAGCAGCTCCAAAGGGAACACTGAAGCTTTCTTT. Residues: CASSSKGNTEAFF.

This clonotype occurred many times. This chain connects TRBV7-9 to TRBJ2-7; unclear D gene. Per the germline V gene, CDR1 is SEHNR and CDR2 is FQNEAQ (reference sequence). The CDR3 has 13 residues. Between the trimmed V and J ends, which lost 2 bases and 3 bases, there was a span of 8 bases. CDR3 sequence reads: CASSLRNNYEQYF. In nucleotides, the CDR3 is TGTGCCAGCAGCTTACGCAACAACTACGAGCAGTACTTC. The variable domain in full, with the rest retrieved from reference TRBV7-9 and TRBJ2-7, is DTGVSQNPRHKITKRGQNVTFRCDPISEHNRLYWYRQTLGQGPEFLTYFQNEAQLEKSRLLSDRFSAERPKGSFSTLEIQRTEQGDSAMYLCASSLRNNYEQYFGPGTRLTVT.